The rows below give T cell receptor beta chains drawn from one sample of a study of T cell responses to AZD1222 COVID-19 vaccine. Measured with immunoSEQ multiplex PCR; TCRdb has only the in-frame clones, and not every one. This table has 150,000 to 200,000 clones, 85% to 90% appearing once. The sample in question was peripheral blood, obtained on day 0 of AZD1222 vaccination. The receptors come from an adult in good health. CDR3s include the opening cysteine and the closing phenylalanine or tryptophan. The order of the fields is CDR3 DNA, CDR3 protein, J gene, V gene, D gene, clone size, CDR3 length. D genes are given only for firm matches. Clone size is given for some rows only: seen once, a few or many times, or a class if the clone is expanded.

CDR3nt: TGCGCCAGCAGTGAGTCGACAGGGGATGAAAAACTGTTTTTT; CDR3aa: CASSESTGDEKLFF; j_gene: TRBJ1-4; v_gene: TRBV10-1; d_gene: TRBD1; abundance: NA; len: 14
CDR3nt: TGTGCCAGCAGCCAAGGGTGGGCAGATACTAATGAAAAACTGTTTTTT; CDR3aa: CASSQGWADTNEKLFF; j_gene: TRBJ1-4; v_gene: TRBV3-1/TRBV3-2; d_gene: NA; abundance: NA; len: 16
CDR3nt: TGTGCCAGTAGTATGATGGGGACCCATGAGCAGTTCTTC; CDR3aa: CASSMMGTHEQFF; j_gene: TRBJ2-1; v_gene: TRBV19; d_gene: NA; abundance: NA; len: 13
CDR3nt: TGTGCCAGCAGCTCGAACACGAGAACACCCCTCCACTTT; CDR3aa: CASSSNTRTPLHF; j_gene: TRBJ1-6; v_gene: TRBV11-1; d_gene: NA; abundance: NA; len: 13
CDR3nt: TGTGCCAGCACCTCAGGGCCCTACAATGAGCAGTTCTTC; CDR3aa: CASTSGPYNEQFF; j_gene: TRBJ2-1; v_gene: TRBV7-2; d_gene: NA; abundance: NA; len: 13
CDR3nt: TGCGCCAGCAGCTTGGGAGGGGGAAACACCGGGGAGCTGTTTTTT; CDR3aa: CASSLGGGNTGELFF; j_gene: TRBJ2-2; v_gene: TRBV5-1; d_gene: NA; abundance: NA; len: 15
CDR3nt: TGTGCCAGCAGCTCGGCCTTGGGTGAGCAGTACTTC; CDR3aa: CASSSALGEQYF; j_gene: TRBJ2-7; v_gene: TRBV27; d_gene: NA; abundance: NA; len: 12
CDR3nt: TGTGCCAGCAGCTGGGGACAGGGGGATCCACAACTGTTTTTT; CDR3aa: CASSWGQGDPQLFF; j_gene: TRBJ1-4; v_gene: TRBV11-2; d_gene: TRBD1; abundance: few; len: 14
CDR3nt: TGCGCCAGCAGCTTTCTAGCGGGAACGACAGATACGCAGTATTTT; CDR3aa: CASSFLAGTTDTQYF; j_gene: TRBJ2-3; v_gene: TRBV5-1; d_gene: TRBD2; abundance: NA; len: 15
CDR3nt: TGTGCCAGCAGCGAACCCCCCGGGGCTTACAATGAGCAGTTCTTC; CDR3aa: CASSEPPGAYNEQFF; j_gene: TRBJ2-1; v_gene: TRBV11-1; d_gene: NA; abundance: NA; len: 15
CDR3nt: TGCGCCAGCAGCCAAGGGGGACAGTCTAACTATGGCTACACCTTC; CDR3aa: CASSQGGQSNYGYTF; j_gene: TRBJ1-2; v_gene: TRBV4-1; d_gene: TRBD1; abundance: once; len: 15
CDR3nt: TGTGCCAGCAGCTCGGGACATGGCTGGGAGCAGTACTTC; CDR3aa: CASSSGHGWEQYF; j_gene: TRBJ2-7; v_gene: TRBV7-2; d_gene: NA; abundance: NA; len: 13
CDR3nt: TGTGCCTGCTCAGGGGGTTCCTACTCCTACAATGAGCAGTTCTTC; CDR3aa: CACSGGSYSYNEQFF; j_gene: TRBJ2-1; v_gene: TRBV27; d_gene: TRBD1; abundance: NA; len: 15
CDR3nt: TGTGCCAGCAGCCAAGATCGGAGCGGGGGGCAGATAGATACGCAGTATTTT; CDR3aa: CASSQDRSGGQIDTQYF; j_gene: TRBJ2-3; v_gene: TRBV4-2; d_gene: TRBD2; abundance: NA; len: 17
CDR3nt: TGTGCCAGCAGTTTATCCCGGGCCGGGGAGCTGTTTTTT; CDR3aa: CASSLSRAGELFF; j_gene: TRBJ2-2; v_gene: TRBV12-3/TRBV12-4; d_gene: NA; abundance: NA; len: 13
CDR3nt: TGTGCCAGCAGCCGGGGGCTAGCGGGGTTCTCCTACGAGCAGTACTTC; CDR3aa: CASSRGLAGFSYEQYF; j_gene: TRBJ2-7; v_gene: TRBV3-1/TRBV3-2; d_gene: TRBD2; abundance: NA; len: 16
CDR3nt: TGTGCCAGCAGTGAAAAGCGGACAGGGGAGGTCGAGCAGTACTTC; CDR3aa: CASSEKRTGEVEQYF; j_gene: TRBJ2-7; v_gene: TRBV6-1; d_gene: TRBD1; abundance: NA; len: 15
CDR3nt: TGTGCCAGCAGCCCAGACAGGAACTATGGCTACACCTTC; CDR3aa: CASSPDRNYGYTF; j_gene: TRBJ1-2; v_gene: TRBV9; d_gene: NA; abundance: NA; len: 13
CDR3nt: TGTGCCAGTAGTATAGTCGCAGGGGCGAAATCTACTGCATACGGCTACACCTTC; CDR3aa: CASSIVAGAKSTAYGYTF; j_gene: TRBJ1-2; v_gene: TRBV19; d_gene: NA; abundance: few; len: 18
CDR3nt: TGTGCCAGCAACCTCCTCACGGGGGGGGTGGGAAACACCATATATTTT; CDR3aa: CASNLLTGGVGNTIYF; j_gene: TRBJ1-3; v_gene: TRBV7-2; d_gene: NA; abundance: NA; len: 16
CDR3nt: TGTGCCAGCAGCACCTACGAGCAGTACTTC; CDR3aa: CASSTYEQYF; j_gene: TRBJ2-7; v_gene: TRBV5-8; d_gene: NA; abundance: NA; len: 10
CDR3nt: TGTGCCAGCAGCCCCCCCGAGGGCCGGGGTGAAAAACTGTTTTTT; CDR3aa: CASSPPEGRGEKLFF; j_gene: TRBJ1-4; v_gene: TRBV28; d_gene: NA; abundance: NA; len: 15
CDR3nt: TGTGCCAGCAGCTCCCTCACGGGACGCGGCACAGATACGCAGTATTTT; CDR3aa: CASSSLTGRGTDTQYF; j_gene: TRBJ2-3; v_gene: TRBV5-4; d_gene: NA; abundance: NA; len: 16
CDR3nt: TGCGCCAGCAGCTTGGTTGCGGGGGCTAACACTGAAGCTTTCTTT; CDR3aa: CASSLVAGANTEAFF; j_gene: TRBJ1-1; v_gene: TRBV5-1; d_gene: NA; abundance: NA; len: 15
CDR3nt: TGTGCCACCAGCAGAGAAGTGGGACAGGGGGCATCGGAGACCCAGTACTTC; CDR3aa: CATSREVGQGASETQYF; j_gene: TRBJ2-5; v_gene: TRBV15; d_gene: TRBD1; abundance: NA; len: 17
CDR3nt: TGTGCCAGCAGTGAGTGGACAGGGGCTGAAGCTTTCTTT; CDR3aa: CASSEWTGAEAFF; j_gene: TRBJ1-1; v_gene: TRBV2; d_gene: TRBD1; abundance: NA; len: 13